Below, 13 T cell receptor beta chains from the same sample are listed, as sequenced in a study of cytomegalovirus exposure and HLA in healthy donors. It was with 60 Vbeta and 13 Jbeta primers that the PCR ran. Method: immunoSEQ multiplex PCR; TCRdb's copy keeps in-frame clones and lacks some. Among 85,000 to 100,000 clones listed, about 80% were seen once. The sequenced sample was PBMCs. The receptors were gathered from a male donor in good health and CMV-seropositive.

The chain uses TRBV27 and TRBJ2-7; a weak D match, TRBD2 (6 bases). This CDR3 comprises 15 residues. The V end lost 6 bases, the J end lost 0 bases, and 15 bases lay between the germline ends. Per the germline V gene, CDR1 is MNHEY and CDR2 is SMNVEV (reference sequence). In DNA form, the CDR3 reads TGTGCCAGCAGGATGGTGCAGGGAGGCTCCTACGAGCAGTACTTC. Protein sequence: CASRMVQGGSYEQYF.

The chain uses TRBV9 and TRBJ2-2, with 9 bases identical to TRBD2. Per germline, CDR1 SGDLS and CDR2 YYNGEE. After removal of 0 bases from V and 1 base from J, the junction contained 1 base not matched to a gene. The CDR3 has 16 residues. DNA for the CDR3: TGTGCCAGCAGCGTAGCTAGCGGGATGAACACCGGGGAGCTGTTTTTT. It encodes CASSVASGMNTGELFF.

The chain carries TRBV5-1 and TRBJ1-1, with 7 bases aligning to TRBD1. Germline V CDR1 and CDR2: SGHRS, YFSETQ. The junction had 11 bases not matched to a gene; V was cut back by 2 bases and J by 4 bases. The CDR3 sequence is 16 residues long. CDR3 in DNA: TGCGCCAGCAGCTTAGGGTCGGACAGGAGTCCCACTGAAGCTTTCTTT. Protein: CASSLGSDRSPTEAFF.

The chain carries TRBV10-3 and TRBJ1-2, with D unresolved. Germline V gene sequence: CDR1 ENHRY, CDR2 SYGVKD. Trimming cost V 3 bases and J 3 bases, with 14 bases left between them. This CDR3 has 15 amino acids. Here the CDR3 reads CAISEIFRRDYGYTF. CDR3 coding DNA: TGTGCCATCAGTGAAATCTTCCGACGGGACTATGGCTACACCTTC.

This CDR3 is CASSLRGLASDTQYF. The CDR3 nucleotides read TGTGCCAGCAGCTTAAGAGGACTAGCATCAGATACGCAGTATTTT. This rearrangement joins TRBV5-6 to TRBJ2-3; 8 bases line up with TRBD2. J lost 4 bases, V lost 2 bases, and 6 bases had no gene match. The germline gives CDR1 SGHDT, CDR2 YYEEEE. The CDR3 consists of 15 residues.

This chain connects TRBV5-1 to TRBJ1-1, with D maybe TRBD1 (5 bases). Germline V gives CDR1 SGHRS, CDR2 YFSETQ. This CDR3 comprises 14 residues. The V end lost 3 bases, the J end lost 2 bases, and 11 bases lay between the germline ends. CDR3 protein: CASSSAGFNTEAFF. CDR3 coding DNA: TGCGCCAGCAGCTCAGCAGGGTTTAACACTGAAGCTTTCTTT. Full variable domain (outside the CDR3, taken from reference TRBV5-1 and TRBJ1-1): KAGVTQTPRYLIKTRGQQVTLSCSPISGHRSVSWYQQTPGQGLQFLFEYFSETQRNKGNFPGRFSGRQFSNSRSEMNVSTLELGDSALYLCASSSAGFNTEAFFGQGTRLTVV.

A few counts support this clone. The chain joins TRBV25-1 to TRBJ1-2; 10 positions agree with TRBD1. V was pared by 10 bases and J by 7 bases, with 6 bases of the junction left unmatched. The CDR3 is made up of 12 amino acids. Germline V gives CDR1 MGHDK, CDR2 SYGVNS. CDR3 nucleotide sequence: TGTGCCACTCATCGACAGGGGGCTGGCTACACCTTC. This translates into CATHRQGAGYTF.

The chain recombines TRBV27 with TRBJ1-5; TRBD1 agrees at 12 bases. Germline-derived CDR1 and CDR2 are MNHEY and SMNVEV (reference sequence). The CDR3 extends over 15 amino acids. With 3 bases clipped from V and 7 bases from J, the junction kept 4 bases outside the gene matches. CDR3 nucleotide sequence: TGTGCCAGCAGTTTTGGGACAGGGGGCGGGCAGCCCCAGCATTTT. Translating it yields CASSFGTGGGQPQHF.

The chain has TRBV6-5 and TRBJ1-1; a weak D match, TRBD1 (5 bases). V lost 5 bases to trimming and J lost 6 bases, with 16 bases between them. Germline V CDR1 and CDR2: MNHEY, SVGAGI. The CDR3 has 14 amino acids. CDR3 sequence reads: CASSPGGRIAEAFF. DNA of the CDR3: TGTGCCAGCAGTCCCGGGGGTAGGATCGCTGAAGCTTTCTTT.

J is TRBJ1-6 and V is TRBV2; 12 nucleotides align to TRBD1. The CDR3 length is 15 residues. The ends lost 5 bases at V and 9 bases at J; junction bases unmatched: 5. The germline CDR1 and CDR2 sequences are SNHLY and FYNNEI. The CDR3 loop is CASSTGQGAGSPLHF. The CDR3 coding sequence is TGTGCCAGCAGTACGGGACAGGGGGCTGGTTCACCCCTCCACTTT.

This clone was recorded once. The genes are TRBV7-8 and TRBJ1-6; D may be TRBD1 (6 bases). V was trimmed by 3 bases and J by 14 bases, leaving 11 bases between them. Per the germline V gene, CDR1 is SGHVS and CDR2 is FQNEAQ. The CDR3 extends over 12 amino acids. Here the CDR3 DNA reads TGTGCCAGCAGCTTCCGGGACATCACCCTCCACTTT. It codes for CASSFRDITLHF.

The rearrangement links TRBV7-9 to TRBJ1-4; the match to TRBD1 covers 11 bases. V shed 8 bases and J 8 bases; nucleotides not matched to a gene: 13. There are 16 residues in the CDR3. CDR1 and CDR2 (germline): SEHNR, FQNEAQ (reference sequence). CDR3 in DNA: TGTGCCAGCCGAGGGACAGGGGGAGCTTATTCGGAAAAACTGTTTTTT. It specifies CASRGTGGAYSEKLFF.

V gene TRBV7-6 combines with J gene TRBJ1-2; perhaps TRBD1 as D (5 bases). V was pared by 1 base and J by 6 bases, with 15 bases between. The CDR3 is made up of 15 amino acids. Germline values: CDR1 SGHVS, CDR2 FNYEAQ. CDR3 nucleotides: TGTGCCAGCAGCTTAGGGGCGGGGGACGGTAATGGCTACACCTTC. Translation gives CASSLGAGDGNGYTF. Filled out from reference TRBV7-6 and TRBJ1-2, the complete variable domain reads GAGVSQSPRYKVTKRGQDVALRCDPISGHVSLYWYRQALGQGPEFLTYFNYEAQQDKSGLPNDRFSAERPEGSISTLTIQRTEQRDSAMYRCASSLGAGDGNGYTFGSGTRLTVV.